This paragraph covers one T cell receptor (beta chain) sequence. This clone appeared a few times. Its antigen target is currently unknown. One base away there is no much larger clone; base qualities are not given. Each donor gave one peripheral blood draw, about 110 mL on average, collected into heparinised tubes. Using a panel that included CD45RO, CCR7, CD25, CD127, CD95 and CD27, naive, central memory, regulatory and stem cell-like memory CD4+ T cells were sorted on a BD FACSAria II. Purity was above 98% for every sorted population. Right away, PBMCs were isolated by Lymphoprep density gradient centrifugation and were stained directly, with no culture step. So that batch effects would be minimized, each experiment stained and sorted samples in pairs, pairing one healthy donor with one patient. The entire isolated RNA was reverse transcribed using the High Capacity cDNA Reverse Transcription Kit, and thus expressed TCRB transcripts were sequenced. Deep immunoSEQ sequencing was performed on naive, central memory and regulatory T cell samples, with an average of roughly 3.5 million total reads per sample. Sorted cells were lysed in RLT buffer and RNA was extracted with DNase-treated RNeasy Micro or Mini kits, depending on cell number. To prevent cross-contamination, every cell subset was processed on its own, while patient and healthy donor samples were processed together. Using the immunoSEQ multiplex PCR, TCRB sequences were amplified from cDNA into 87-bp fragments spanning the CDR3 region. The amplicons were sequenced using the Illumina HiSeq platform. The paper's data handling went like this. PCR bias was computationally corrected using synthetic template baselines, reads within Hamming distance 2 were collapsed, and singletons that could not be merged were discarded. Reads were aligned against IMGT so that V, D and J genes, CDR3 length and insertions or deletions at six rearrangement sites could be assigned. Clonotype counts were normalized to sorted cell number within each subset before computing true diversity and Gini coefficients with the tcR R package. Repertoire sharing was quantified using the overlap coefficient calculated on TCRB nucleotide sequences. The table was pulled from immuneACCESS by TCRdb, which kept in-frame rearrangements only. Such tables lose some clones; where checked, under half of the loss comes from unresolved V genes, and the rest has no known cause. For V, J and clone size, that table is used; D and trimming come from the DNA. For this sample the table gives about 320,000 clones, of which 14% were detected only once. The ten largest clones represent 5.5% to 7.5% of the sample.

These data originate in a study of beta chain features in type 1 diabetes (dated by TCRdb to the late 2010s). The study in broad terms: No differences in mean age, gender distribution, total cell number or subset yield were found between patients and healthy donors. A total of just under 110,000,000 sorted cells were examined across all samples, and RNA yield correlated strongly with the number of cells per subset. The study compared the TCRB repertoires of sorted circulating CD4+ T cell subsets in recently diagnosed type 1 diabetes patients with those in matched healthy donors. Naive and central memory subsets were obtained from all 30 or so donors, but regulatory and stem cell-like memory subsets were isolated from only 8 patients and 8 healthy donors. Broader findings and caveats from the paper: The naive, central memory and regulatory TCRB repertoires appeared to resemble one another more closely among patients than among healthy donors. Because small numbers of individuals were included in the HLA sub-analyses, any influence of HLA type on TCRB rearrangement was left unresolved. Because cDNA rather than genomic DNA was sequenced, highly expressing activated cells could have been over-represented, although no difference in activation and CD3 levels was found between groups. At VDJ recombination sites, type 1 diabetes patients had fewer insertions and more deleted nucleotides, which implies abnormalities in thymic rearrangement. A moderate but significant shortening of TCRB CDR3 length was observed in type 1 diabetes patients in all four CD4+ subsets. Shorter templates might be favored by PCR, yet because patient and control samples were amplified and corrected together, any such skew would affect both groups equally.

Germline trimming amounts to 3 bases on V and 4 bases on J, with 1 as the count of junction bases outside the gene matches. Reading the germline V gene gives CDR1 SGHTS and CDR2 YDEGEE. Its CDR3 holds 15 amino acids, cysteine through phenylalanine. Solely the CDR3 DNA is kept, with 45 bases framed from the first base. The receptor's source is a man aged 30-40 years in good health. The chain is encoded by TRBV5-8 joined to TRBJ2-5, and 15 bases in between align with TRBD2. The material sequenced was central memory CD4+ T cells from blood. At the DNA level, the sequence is TGTGCCAGCAGCTCGGGACTAGCGGGAGGAGAGACCCAGTACTTC. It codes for CASSSGLAGGETQYF.